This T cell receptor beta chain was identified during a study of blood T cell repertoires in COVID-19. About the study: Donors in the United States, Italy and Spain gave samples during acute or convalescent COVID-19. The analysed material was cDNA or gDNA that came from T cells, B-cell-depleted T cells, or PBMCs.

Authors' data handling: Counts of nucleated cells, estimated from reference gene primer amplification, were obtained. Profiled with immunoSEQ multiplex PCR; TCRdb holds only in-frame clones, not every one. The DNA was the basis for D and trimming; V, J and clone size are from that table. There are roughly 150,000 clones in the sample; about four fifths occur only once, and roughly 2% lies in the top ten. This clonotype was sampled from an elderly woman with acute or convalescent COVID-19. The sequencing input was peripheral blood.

The CDR3 here is CASSETSTYGYTF. The CDR3 DNA follows: TGTGCCAGCAGTGAGACTTCAACCTATGGCTACACCTTC. The genes are TRBV2 and TRBJ1-2; D unclear. This CDR3 region has 13 residues. Germline CDR1 SNHLY, CDR2 FYNNEI. Trimming left V 3 bases short and J 4 bases short, with 9 bases between.